Listed here are 25 T cell receptor beta chains from one sample, sequenced in a study of blood T cells in healthy people across ages. A second about 7 to 12 cycle PCR used barcoded and J-beta primers. TCRdb fed the 5' RACE reads into MiXCR, producing one record per CDR3 protein. In the table there are approximately 1.5 million distinct CDR3 sequences, approximately 42% of which are singletons. The sequenced material came from blood. Receptor source: a young woman in good health.

V usage is TRBV9 and J usage is TRBJ2-1; 7 nucleotides agree with TRBD2. Trimming at V came to 3 bases and at J to 7 bases, leaving 16 bases not matched to a gene. CDR3 length: 17 residues. Per the germline V gene, CDR1 is SGDLS and CDR2 is YYNGEE. CDR3 in amino acids: CASSEAGSGRHKNEQFF. The CDR3 DNA reads as TGTGCCAGCAGCGAGGCCGGATCCGGGAGGCACAAAAATGAGCAGTTCTTC.

The gene calls are TRBV4-3 and TRBJ2-1; TRBD2 matches 9 bases. The DNA matches TRBJ2-7 better at its end, which makes the J call doubtful. CDR3 length: 17 residues. In germline, CDR1 is LGHNA, CDR2 YSLEER. This chain's CDR3 is CASSQWAGGPSYNEQYF. The CDR3 DNA follows: TGCGCCAGCAGCCAATGGGCGGGAGGGCCCTCCTACAATGAGCAGTACTTC.

In this sample, this clonotype turned up a few times. This chain uses TRBV7-9 with TRBJ2-1; 9 bases line up with TRBD2. The germline V gene encodes CDR1 SEHNR and CDR2 FQNEAQ (reference sequence). This CDR3 is 15 amino acids long. The J segment lost 6 bases and the V segment lost 5 bases, leaving 8 bases of the junction unmatched. This CDR3 reads CASSLPAGGGNEQFF. In DNA, the CDR3 is TGTGCCAGCAGCCTTCCAGCGGGGGGCGGCAATGAGCAGTTCTTC.

The V call is TRBV15, the J call TRBJ1-5; D is uncertain. The germline CDR1 and CDR2 sequences are LNHNV and YYDKDF (reference sequence). The V and J ends lost 3 bases and 0 bases respectively, with 9 bases between them. The length of the CDR3 is 15 residues. The CDR3: CATSSRTPSNQPQHF. In DNA, the CDR3 is TGTGCCACCAGCAGCAGGACGCCTAGCAATCAGCCCCAGCATTTT.

This clonotype was observed a few times. This chain links TRBV29-1 with TRBJ1-1, with D hard to call. Trimming left V 7 bases short and J 3 bases short, with 12 bases between. Germline values: CDR1 SQVTM, CDR2 ANQGSEA. The CDR3 extends over 12 amino acids. Written as DNA, the CDR3 is TGCAGCGCTGCCCACGAATACACTGAAGCTTTCTTT. This sequence encodes CSAAHEYTEAFF.

This clonotype showed up just a few times. The V call is TRBV10-3, the J call TRBJ1-2; TRBD1 might be the D (5 bases). Between the trimmed V and J ends, which lost 4 bases and 7 bases, there was a span of 13 bases. The CDR3 contains 13 residues. Germline CDR1 is ENHRY and CDR2 is SYGVKD. CDR3 amino acids: CAISVTQERGYTF. The CDR3 DNA follows: TGTGCCATCAGTGTGACACAGGAGCGTGGCTACACCTTC.

This clonotype showed up many times. This rearrangement joins TRBV12-3 or TRBV12-4 to TRBJ2-3, with D hard to call. V was cut by 7 bases and J by 5 bases, with 16 bases left in between. The CDR3 has 14 amino acids. The CDR3 DNA sequence: TGTGCCAGCATGGACGTAATCGCTGGAGATACGCAGTATTTT. Translation: CASMDVIAGDTQYF.

This clonotype has only a few counts. For the CDR3, the DNA is TGTGCCAGCGCTATGGCGGGGATCGAGCAGTACTTC. This translates into CASAMAGIEQYF. The chain has TRBV7-8 and TRBJ2-7; possibly TRBD2 for D (6 bases). Trimming removed 8 bases at V and 6 bases at J, with 14 bases between. In germline, CDR1 is SGHVS, CDR2 FQNEAQ. The CDR3 length is 12 residues.

The chain is built from TRBV28 and TRBJ2-1; D is perhaps TRBD2 (5 bases). The V end was cut by 5 bases, the J end by 5 bases, with 13 bases between. The CDR3 extends over 14 amino acids. Germline CDR1 and CDR2: MDHEN and SYDVKM. CDR3 sequence reads: CASSQNFGNNEQFF. In DNA, the CDR3 is TGTGCCAGCAGTCAGAACTTCGGGAACAATGAGCAGTTCTTC.

The rearrangement links TRBV25-1 to TRBJ2-1; 9 positions match TRBD2. The CDR3 extends over 17 amino acids. V lost 3 bases, J lost 7 bases, and 13 bases stayed unmatched. Germline CDR1 MGHDK, CDR2 SYGVNS. CDR3 nucleotides: TGTGCCAGCAGTGATATCCAGCGGGGGGTCCTTAGGAATGAGCAGTTCTTC. Its translation is CASSDIQRGVLRNEQFF. Variable domain in full (rest from reference TRBV25-1 and TRBJ2-1): EADIYQTPRYLVIGTGKKITLECSQTMGHDKMYWYQQDPGMELHLIHYSYGVNSTEKGDLSSESTVSRIRTEHFPLTLESARPSHTSQYLCASSDIQRGVLRNEQFFGPGTRLTVL.

Worth noting for this clonotype: A read error is the likely source, as a far larger clone sits one nucleotide away. J is TRBJ2-3 and V is TRBV7-9; no definite D call. The germline V and J ends were trimmed by 6 bases and 5 bases, with 6 bases remaining between them. The CDR3 sequence is 11 residues long. CDR1 and CDR2 (germline): SEHNR, FQNEAQ (reference sequence). The CDR3 DNA is TGTGCCAGCAGACCTTTAGATACGCAGTATTTT. Protein sequence: CASRPLDTQYF.

The chain couples TRBV4-1 to TRBJ2-7; D is tentatively TRBD1 or TRBD2 (5 bases each). Germline-derived CDR1 and CDR2 are MGHRA and YSYEKL. This CDR3 comprises 13 residues. Trimming shortened V by 3 bases and J by 3 bases, and 9 bases separated the two germline ends. The CDR3 is CASSQMRGYEQYF. CDR3 in DNA: TGCGCCAGCAGCCAGATGAGGGGCTACGAGCAGTACTTC.

Points on this clonotype: A much larger clone is a single base away; this may be a read error. V usage is TRBV20-1 and J usage is TRBJ1-5; D is possibly TRBD1 (5 bases). Germline V gene lookup returns CDR1 DFQATT and CDR2 SNEGSKA (reference sequence). This CDR3 is built from 15 residues. The CDR3 DNA follows: TGCAGTGCTACTCCCGGGGCAGGGACCAATAAGCCCCAGCATTTT. Translation: CSATPGAGTNKPQHF.

V and J are TRBV7-2 and TRBJ2-5; D not resolved. Trimming shortened V by 9 bases and J by 1 base, and 12 bases separated the two germline ends. The CDR3 extends over 13 amino acids. Germline V lookup: CDR1 SGHTA, CDR2 FQGNSA. CDR3 residues: CASTRSLQETQYF. The CDR3 coding sequence is TGTGCCAGTACACGCAGCCTCCAAGAGACCCAGTACTTC.

The chain carries TRBV14 and TRBJ2-5; D is perhaps TRBD2 (6 bases). The CDR3 sequence is 15 residues long. CDR1 and CDR2 (germline): SGHDN, FVKESK. Trimming stripped 3 bases from V and 5 bases from J, with 16 bases between. The DNA of the CDR3 is TGTGCCAGCAGCCAGACTAGAGAATTTTGGGAGACCCAGTACTTC. This gives the protein CASSQTREFWETQYF.

The V and J genes are TRBV6-5 and TRBJ1-2, with 8 bases matching TRBD1. The CDR3 is 16 amino acids. Germline CDR1 and CDR2: MNHEY and SVGAGI. V lost 6 bases and J lost 4; bases outside the gene matches: 13. The CDR3 region has the DNA TGTGCCAGCAGGGTACCCCGGACAGGGCAGGTCTATGGCTACACCTTC. Encoded protein: CASRVPRTGQVYGYTF.

The rearrangement uses TRBV14 and TRBJ1-6; D ambiguous. Per the germline V gene, CDR1 is SGHDN and CDR2 is FVKESK. V lost 3 bases and J 0 bases, leaving 12 bases between the germline ends. The CDR3 is made up of 17 amino acids. CDR3 sequence: CASSHPGLGSYNSPLHF. Here the CDR3 DNA reads TGTGCCAGCAGCCACCCGGGCCTAGGCTCCTATAATTCACCCCTCCACTTT.

A few counts support this clonotype. The rearrangement joins TRBV11-1 to TRBJ2-7; D might be TRBD2 (5 bases). The CDR3 loop spans 17 amino acids. Trimming cost V 4 bases and J 4 bases, with 23 bases left between them. Germline V gene sequence: CDR1 SGHAT, CDR2 FQDESV (reference sequence). The CDR3 DNA is TGTGCCAGCAGCTCCATCTCCGGGGAAACGAACATTTACGAGCAGTACTTC. Its translation is CASSSISGETNIYEQYF.

In its sample, this clonotype was seen a few times. This chain uses TRBV7-9 with TRBJ1-1; D is possibly TRBD1 (5 bases). Germline CDR1 reads SEHNR; CDR2 reads FQNEAQ (reference sequence). The V end lost 5 bases, the J end lost 3 bases, and 16 bases lay between the germline ends. The CDR3 consists of 15 residues. CDR3 region: CASSISQGRDTEAFF. In nucleotides, the CDR3 is TGTGCCAGCAGCATTTCGCAGGGACGCGACACTGAAGCTTTCTTT.

The V gene is TRBV29-1, the J gene TRBJ1-2; D ambiguous. V was shortened by 5 bases and J by 8 bases, with 18 bases between the two germline ends. The germline V gene encodes CDR1 SQVTM and CDR2 ANQGSEA. CDR3 length equals 13 residues. The CDR3 bases are TGCAGCGTTCGAGGAAGAATCTCCGGCGGCTACACCTTC. Translation gives CSVRGRISGGYTF.

This clonotype was counted only a few times. The CDR3 here is CATSPQGRSDTQYF. CDR3 DNA: TGTGCCACCTCCCCCCAGGGAAGGTCAGATACGCAGTATTTT. The rearrangement links TRBV24-1 to TRBJ2-3, with TRBD1 as a possible D gene (5 bases). The CDR3 extends over 14 amino acids. V shed 9 bases and J shed 4 bases, with 16 bases lying between them. Germline CDR1 is KGHDR and CDR2 is SFDVKD.

In its sample, this clonotype was seen many times. The V gene is TRBV4-3, the J gene TRBJ2-5, with D maybe TRBD2 (6 bases). Trimming took 0 bases from V and 11 from J, leaving 19 bases between them. Per germline, CDR1 LGHNA and CDR2 YSLEER. The CDR3 has 15 amino acids. The chain's CDR3 is CASSQDRDSLSEQYF. Here the CDR3 DNA reads TGCGCCAGCAGCCAAGACAGGGACTCCCTAAGTGAGCAGTACTTC.

Only a few counts were recorded for this clonotype. The V and J genes are TRBV10-3 and TRBJ1-2; D ambiguous. The CDR3 consists of 15 residues. Germline assignment: CDR1 ENHRY and CDR2 SYGVKD. V was pared by 2 bases and J by 4 bases, with 14 bases between. CDR3: CAISETPPLSYGYTF. The CDR3 DNA sequence: TGTGCCATCAGTGAGACCCCCCCGTTAAGCTATGGCTACACCTTC.

Regarding this clonotype: A junction end diverges from the germline sequence, so it may reflect a read error. The rearrangement uses TRBV12-3 or TRBV12-4 and TRBJ1-6; 10 nucleotides agree with TRBD1. The CDR3 loop spans 16 amino acids. DNA for the CDR3: TGTGCCAGCAGCCTTCTTGGGGACAGGGGAAATTCACCCCCCCACTTT. Translated, it gives CASSLLGDRGNSPPHF.

This clonotype was seen a handful of times. The chain combines TRBV4-3 with TRBJ2-1, with 7 positions matching TRBD2. The trim removed 2 bases at V and 0 bases at J, leaving 4 bases unmatched. CDR1 is LGHNA and CDR2 is YSLEER in the germline V gene. This CDR3 has 16 amino acids. The CDR3 DNA reads TGCGCCAGCAGCCAAAAGGGGAGGGGCTCCTACAATGAGCAGTTCTTC. Translating it yields CASSQKGRGSYNEQFF.